The entry that follows covers one T cell receptor (beta chain) sequence. Its target is not known. The data were taken from a study of blood T cells in healthy people across ages. Findings of the study overall: Naive and antigen-experienced cells were not separated, limiting conclusive comparison.

A second PCR of 7 to 11 cycles used a sample-barcoded 5' primer and a J-beta primer mix. Each CDR3 protein is one row after TCRdb ran MiXCR on the 5' RACE reads. The repertoire holds about 900,000 distinct CDR3 sequences, with roughly 50% as singletons. Healthy individuals of Caucasian origin from Russia, aged about 6 to 100, served as donors. The sequencing sample was made of blood. The sequence came from a man under 40 in good health.

Here the CDR3 reads CASSPGRGRETQYF. DNA of the CDR3: TGTGCCAGCTCACCTGGCAGGGGGAGAGAGACCCAGTACTTC. This chain connects TRBV18 to TRBJ2-5; 7 bases align to TRBD1. CDR1 is KGHSH, CDR2 LQKENI, per germline. CDR3 length: 14 amino acids. Trimming removed 3 bases from V and 4 bases from J; junction bases left unmatched: 5.